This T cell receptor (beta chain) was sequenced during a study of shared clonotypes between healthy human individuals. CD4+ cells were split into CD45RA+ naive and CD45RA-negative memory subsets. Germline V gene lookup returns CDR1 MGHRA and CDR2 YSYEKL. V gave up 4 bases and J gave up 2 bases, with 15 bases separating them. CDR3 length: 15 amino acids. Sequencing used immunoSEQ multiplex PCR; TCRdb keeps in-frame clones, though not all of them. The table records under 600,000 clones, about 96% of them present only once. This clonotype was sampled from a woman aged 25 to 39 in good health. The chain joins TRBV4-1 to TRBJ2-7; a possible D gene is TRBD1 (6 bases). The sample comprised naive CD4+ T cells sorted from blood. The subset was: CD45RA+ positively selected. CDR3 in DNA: TGCGCCAGCAGCCCATACAGGGCTACTACCTACGAGCAGTACTTC. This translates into CASSPYRATTYEQYF.